Listed below are T cell receptor beta chains from one sample, sequenced in a study of vaccination and CD4 T cells after COVID-19. Their antigens are not known. In TCRdb, the PCR reads were re-called with MiXCR into one record per CDR3 protein. The table includes around 9,300 distinct CDR3 sequences, approximately 39% detected once. Material: CD4+ T cells from blood, cultured in vitro. The receptor set was obtained from a human donor in good health. Each CDR3 is given with its conserved first and last residue. The D gene is left open where the match is weak. The size field is filled for only some rows; it gives once, few, many or a size class.

abundance	d_gene	j_gene	v_gene	CDR3aa	CDR3nt
NA	TRBD2	TRBJ2-7	TRBV19	CASSMVREGLGRTYEQYF	TGTGCCAGTAGTATGGTGCGGGAGGGCCTTGGAAGGACCTACGAGCAGTACTTC
NA	TRBD2	TRBJ2-7	TRBV10-3	CAILSGGNSYEQYF	TGTGCCATCCTAAGCGGGGGAAACTCCTACGAGCAGTACTTC
large	TRBD1	TRBJ2-7	TRBV2	CASSELFRRTGFSYEQYF	TGTGCCAGCAGTGAGCTCTTTAGGAGGACAGGGTTTTCCTACGAGCAGTACTTC
NA	NA	TRBJ2-7	TRBV10-3	CAIRSTQTGLIFF	TGTGCCATCAGGTCTACCCAGACGGGTTTAATCTTTTTC
NA	TRBD1	TRBJ1-2	TRBV10-3	CALRQGRIGEGYTF	TGTGCCCTCCGACAGGGAAGGATAGGTGAAGGCTACACCTTC
few	NA	TRBJ1-1	TRBV7-2	CASSLIWTGNTEAFF	TGTGCCAGCAGCTTAATCTGGACGGGGAACACTGAAGCTTTCTTT
NA	NA	TRBJ1-1	TRBV28	CAGSLFRGTEAFF	TGTGCCGGCAGTTTGTTCCGGGGGACTGAAGCTTTCTTT
NA	NA	TRBJ2-1	TRBV7-8	CASSLLSFRGFNNEQFF	TGTGCCAGCAGCTTACTTTCCTTTCGCGGGTTTAACAATGAGCAGTTCTTC
NA	TRBD1	TRBJ1-2	TRBV30	CAWTTGTGQGYTF	TGTGCCTGGACTACCGGGACAGGGCAAGGCTACACCTTC
few	NA	TRBJ1-2	TRBV25-1	CASSEYGVGAYGYTF	TGTGCCAGCAGTGAATATGGCGTGGGAGCCTATGGCTACACCTTC
NA	NA	TRBJ2-1	TRBV24-1	CATSDMKMVGRNYNEQFF	TGTGCCACCAGTGATATGAAGATGGTAGGCAGGAACTACAATGAGCAGTTCTTC
few	TRBD2	TRBJ2-7	TRBV29-1	CSVEFPTSGPTYEQYF	TGCAGCGTTGAATTCCCGACTAGCGGACCCACCTACGAGCAGTACTTC
NA	NA	TRBJ2-7	TRBV24-1	CATSDWVKGQAEQYF	TGTGCCACCAGTGATTGGGTTAAGGGGCAGGCCGAGCAGTACTTC
NA	NA	TRBJ2-5	TRBV6-1	CASSRQDPGQTQYF	TGTGCCAGCAGTCGACAGGATCCCGGCCAGACCCAGTACTTC
few	TRBD1	TRBJ1-2	TRBV7-8	CASSLGGDRGGGYTF	TGTGCCAGCAGCTTAGGAGGGGACAGGGGCGGTGGCTACACCTTC
NA	TRBD2	TRBJ2-1	TRBV20-1	CSARGQLAGGPRSYNEQFF	TGCAGTGCTAGGGGGCAACTAGCGGGAGGGCCCCGCTCCTACAATGAGCAGTTCTTC
NA	NA	TRBJ1-3	TRBV7-2	CASSSTAYSGNTIYF	TGTGCCAGCAGCTCAACTGCTTACTCTGGAAACACCATATATTTT
NA	NA	TRBJ2-1	TRBV24-1	CATSDREDGEQFF	TGTGCCACCAGTGATAGGGAGGATGGTGAGCAGTTCTTC
NA	TRBD1	TRBJ1-5	TRBV20-1	CSAPGQGGQPQHF	TGCAGTGCCCCAGGACAGGGTGGACAGCCCCAGCATTTT
few	TRBD2	TRBJ2-3	TRBV29-1	CSVDPPRGRTDTQYF	TGCAGCGTTGACCCACCCCGCGGGAGAACAGATACGCAGTATTTT
NA	NA	TRBJ1-1	TRBV20-1	CSASQGSLNTEAFF	TGCAGTGCTAGTCAGGGCTCACTGAACACTGAAGCTTTCTTT
NA	NA	TRBJ1-5	TRBV6-1	CASGTGQPQHF	TGTGCCAGCGGGACGGGCCAGCCCCAGCATTTT
few	NA	TRBJ2-7	TRBV27	CASRGSGRGYEQYF	TGTGCCAGCAGGGGATCCGGGCGCGGGTACGAGCAGTACTTC
few	NA	TRBJ1-1	TRBV6-5	CASSYGAPWDTEAFF	TGTGCCAGCAGTTATGGGGCCCCGTGGGACACTGAAGCTTTCTTT
few	NA	TRBJ2-7	TRBV7-2	CASSLGLDIAYEQYF	TGTGCCAGCAGCTTAGGGCTGGACATAGCCTACGAGCAGTACTTC
NA	NA	TRBJ1-1	TRBV19	CASTGTGLRTEAFF	TGTGCCAGTACGGGTACAGGGCTAAGAACTGAAGCTTTCTTT
few	NA	TRBJ1-1	TRBV4-1	CASSQDLWAGVNTEAFF	TGCGCCAGCAGCCAAGATCTATGGGCAGGAGTGAACACTGAAGCTTTCTTT
few	NA	TRBJ1-1	TRBV6-5	CASSSSPADTEAFF	TGTGCCAGCAGTTCGAGCCCTGCGGACACTGAAGCTTTCTTT
few	NA	TRBJ2-7	TRBV12-3/TRBV12-4	CASSFYEQYF	TGTGCCAGCAGTTTCTACGAGCAGTACTTC
NA	NA	TRBJ1-5	TRBV2	CASGNRGLRQPQHF	TGTGCCAGCGGGAACCGGGGTCTGCGGCAGCCCCAGCATTTT
NA	NA	TRBJ2-1	TRBV11-3	CASSPNGVVAYNEQFF	TGTGCCAGCAGCCCGAACGGGGTGGTCGCCTACAATGAGCAGTTCTTC